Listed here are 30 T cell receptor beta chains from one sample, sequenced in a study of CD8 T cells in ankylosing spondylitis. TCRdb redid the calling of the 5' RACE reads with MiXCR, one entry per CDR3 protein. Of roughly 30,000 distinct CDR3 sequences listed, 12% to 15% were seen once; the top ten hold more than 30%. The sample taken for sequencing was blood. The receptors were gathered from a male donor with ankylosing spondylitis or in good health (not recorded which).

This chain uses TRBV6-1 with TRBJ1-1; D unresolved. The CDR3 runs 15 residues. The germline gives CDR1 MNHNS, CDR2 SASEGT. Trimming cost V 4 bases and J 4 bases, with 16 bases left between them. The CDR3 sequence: CASSGGGSGTTEAFF. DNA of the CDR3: TGTGCCAGCAGTGGCGGAGGAAGTGGAACCACTGAAGCTTTCTTT.

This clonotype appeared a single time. The CDR3 DNA follows: TGTGCCAGCAGCTACACAGGGGATCGGTACGAGCAGTACTTC. Amino acids: CASSYTGDRYEQYF. The chain combines TRBV7-9 with TRBJ2-7; TRBD1 matches 7 bases. The CDR3 runs 14 residues. CDR1 SEHNR and CDR2 FQNEAQ come from the germline V gene (reference sequence). The trim removed 4 bases at V and 4 bases at J, leaving 7 bases unmatched. Full variable domain (rest looked up from reference TRBV7-9 and TRBJ2-7): DTGVSQNPRHKITKRGQNVTFRCDPISEHNRLYWYRQTLGQGPEFLTYFQNEAQLEKSRLLSDRFSAERPKGSFSTLEIQRTEQGDSAMYLCASSYTGDRYEQYFGPGTRLTVT.

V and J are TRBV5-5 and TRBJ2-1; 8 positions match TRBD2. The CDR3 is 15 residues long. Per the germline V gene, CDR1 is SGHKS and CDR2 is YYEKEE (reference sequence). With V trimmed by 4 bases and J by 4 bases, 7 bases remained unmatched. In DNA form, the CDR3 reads TGTGCCAGCAGCAGTAGCGGGACCATTTACAATGAGCAGTTCTTC. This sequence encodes CASSSSGTIYNEQFF. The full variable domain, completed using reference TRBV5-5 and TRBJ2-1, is DAGVTQSPTHLIKTRGQQVTLRCSPISGHKSVSWYQQVLGQGPQFIFQYYEKEERGRGNFPDRFSARQFPNYSSELNVNALLLGDSALYLCASSSSGTIYNEQFFGPGTRLTVL.

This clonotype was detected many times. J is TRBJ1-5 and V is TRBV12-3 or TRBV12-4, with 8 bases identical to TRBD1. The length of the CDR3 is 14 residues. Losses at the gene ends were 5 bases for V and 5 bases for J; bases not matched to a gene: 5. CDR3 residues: CASSDQGADQPQHF. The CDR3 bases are TGTGCCAGCAGTGATCAGGGGGCAGATCAGCCCCAGCATTTT.

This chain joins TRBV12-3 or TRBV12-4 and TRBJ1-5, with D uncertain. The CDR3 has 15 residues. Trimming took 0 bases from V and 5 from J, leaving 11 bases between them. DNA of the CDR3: TGTGCCAGCAGTTTAGCGTTCGGGGTGGATCAGCCCCAGCATTTT. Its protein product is CASSLAFGVDQPQHF.

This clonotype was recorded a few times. CDR3 nucleotides: TGCAGCGTTGAAATTACAGGGGGGGGCTACGAGCAGTACTTC. This encodes CSVEITGGGYEQYF. V usage is TRBV29-1 and J usage is TRBJ2-7; tentative D call: TRBD1 (8 bases). CDR3 length equals 14 residues. Per the germline V gene, CDR1 is SQVTM and CDR2 is ANQGSEA. V lost 2 bases and J 3 bases, leaving 14 bases between the germline ends.

CDR3 nucleotides: TGTGCCAGCAGCCCCCCTTTAAGGACCTACAATGAGCAGTTCTTC. Its protein product is CASSPPLRTYNEQFF. The chain carries TRBV5-5 and TRBJ2-1; no clear D. CDR1 is SGHKS and CDR2 is YYEKEE in the germline V gene (reference sequence). This CDR3 is 15 amino acids long. With 4 bases removed from V and 2 bases from J, the gap between germline ends came to 13 bases.

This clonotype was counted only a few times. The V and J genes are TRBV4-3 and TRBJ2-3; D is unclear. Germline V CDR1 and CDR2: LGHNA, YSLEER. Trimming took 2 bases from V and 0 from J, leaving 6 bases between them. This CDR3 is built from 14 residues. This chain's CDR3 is CASSQQDSTDTQYF. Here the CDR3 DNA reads TGCGCCAGCAGCCAACAGGACAGCACAGATACGCAGTATTTT.

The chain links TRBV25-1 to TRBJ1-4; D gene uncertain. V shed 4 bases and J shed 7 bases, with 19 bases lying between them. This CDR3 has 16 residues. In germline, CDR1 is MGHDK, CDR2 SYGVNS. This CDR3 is CASSASWHPAGEKLFF. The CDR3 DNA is TGTGCCAGCAGTGCATCGTGGCACCCCGCAGGTGAAAAACTGTTTTTT.

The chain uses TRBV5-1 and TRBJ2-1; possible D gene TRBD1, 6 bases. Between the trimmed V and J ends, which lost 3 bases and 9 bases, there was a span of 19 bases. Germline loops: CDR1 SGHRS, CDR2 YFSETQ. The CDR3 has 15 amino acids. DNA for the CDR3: TGCGCCAGCAGCTGGGGCTTAAACACAGGGACTGAGCAGTTCTTC. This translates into CASSWGLNTGTEQFF.

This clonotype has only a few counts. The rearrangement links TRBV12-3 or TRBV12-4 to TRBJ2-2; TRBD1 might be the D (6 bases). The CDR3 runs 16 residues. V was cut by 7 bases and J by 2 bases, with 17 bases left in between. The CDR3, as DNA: TGTGCCAGCACCCTTAATACAGGGATTAACACCGGGGAGCTGTTTTTT. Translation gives CASTLNTGINTGELFF.

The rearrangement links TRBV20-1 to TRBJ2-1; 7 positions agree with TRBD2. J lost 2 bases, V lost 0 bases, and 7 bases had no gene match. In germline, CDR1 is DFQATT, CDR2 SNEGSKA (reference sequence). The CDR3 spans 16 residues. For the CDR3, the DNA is TGCAGTGCTAGAGATCAAGCGGGGCTGACCTACAATGAGCAGTTCTTC. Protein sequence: CSARDQAGLTYNEQFF.

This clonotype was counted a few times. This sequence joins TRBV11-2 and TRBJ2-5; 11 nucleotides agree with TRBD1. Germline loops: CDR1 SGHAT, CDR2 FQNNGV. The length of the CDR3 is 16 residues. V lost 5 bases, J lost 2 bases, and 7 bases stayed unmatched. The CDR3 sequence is CASSRRDRGRQETQYF. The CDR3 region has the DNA TGTGCCAGCAGCCGTCGGGACAGGGGGAGGCAAGAGACCCAGTACTTC.

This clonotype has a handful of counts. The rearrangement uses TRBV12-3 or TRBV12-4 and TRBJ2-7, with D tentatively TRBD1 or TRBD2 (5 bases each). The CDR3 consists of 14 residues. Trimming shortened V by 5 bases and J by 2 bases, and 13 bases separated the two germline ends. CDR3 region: CASSPGTGTYEQYF. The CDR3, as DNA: TGTGCCAGCAGTCCCGGGACGGGTACCTACGAGCAGTACTTC.

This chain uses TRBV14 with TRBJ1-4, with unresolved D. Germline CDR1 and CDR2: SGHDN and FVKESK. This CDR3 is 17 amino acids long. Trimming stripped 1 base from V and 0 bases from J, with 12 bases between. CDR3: CASSQGPRSATNEKLFF. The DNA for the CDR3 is TGTGCCAGCAGCCAAGGCCCCAGATCTGCAACTAATGAAAAACTGTTTTTT. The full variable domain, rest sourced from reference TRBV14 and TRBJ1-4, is EAGVTQFPSHSVIEKGQTVTLRCDPISGHDNLYWYRRVMGKEIKFLLHFVKESKQDESGMPNNRFLAERTGGTYSTLKVQPAELEDSGVYFCASSQGPRSATNEKLFFGSGTQLSVL.

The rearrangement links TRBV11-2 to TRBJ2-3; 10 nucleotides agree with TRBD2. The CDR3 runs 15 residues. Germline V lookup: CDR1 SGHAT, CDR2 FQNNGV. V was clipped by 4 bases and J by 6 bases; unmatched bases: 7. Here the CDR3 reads CASSYRTSGPDTQYF. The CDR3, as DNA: TGTGCCAGCAGCTACCGGACTAGCGGACCGGATACGCAGTATTTT.

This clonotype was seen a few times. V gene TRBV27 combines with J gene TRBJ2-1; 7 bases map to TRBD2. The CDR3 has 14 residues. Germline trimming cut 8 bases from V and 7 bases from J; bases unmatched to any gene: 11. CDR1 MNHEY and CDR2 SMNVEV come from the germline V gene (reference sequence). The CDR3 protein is CASRQARETNEQFF. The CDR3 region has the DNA TGTGCCAGCCGCCAGGCGCGGGAGACGAATGAGCAGTTCTTC.

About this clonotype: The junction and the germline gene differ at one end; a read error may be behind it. CDR3 sequence: CAISESSFEQYF. The CDR3 DNA reads TGTGCCATCAGTGAGAGCTCCTTCGAGCAGTACTTC. V gene TRBV10-3 combines with J gene TRBJ2-7; D unresolved. In germline, CDR1 is ENHRY, CDR2 SYGVKD. This CDR3 region has 12 residues.

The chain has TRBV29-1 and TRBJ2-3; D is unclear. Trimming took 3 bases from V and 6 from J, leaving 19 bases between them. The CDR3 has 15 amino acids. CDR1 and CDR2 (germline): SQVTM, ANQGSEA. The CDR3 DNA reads TGCAGCGTTGACCTAGGGCCCACCGCGCCCGATACGCAGTATTTT. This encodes CSVDLGPTAPDTQYF.

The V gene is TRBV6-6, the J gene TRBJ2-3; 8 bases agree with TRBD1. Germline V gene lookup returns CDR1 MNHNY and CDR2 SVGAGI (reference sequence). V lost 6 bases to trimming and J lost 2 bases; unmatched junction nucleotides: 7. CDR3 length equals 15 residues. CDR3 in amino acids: CASRLRQGTTDTQYF. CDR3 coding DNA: TGTGCCAGCAGGCTCAGACAGGGGACCACAGATACGCAGTATTTT.

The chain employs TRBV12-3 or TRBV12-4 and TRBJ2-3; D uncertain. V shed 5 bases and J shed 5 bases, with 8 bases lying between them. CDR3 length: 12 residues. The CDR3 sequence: CASSMIGDTQYF. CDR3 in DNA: TGTGCCAGCAGTATGATTGGAGATACGCAGTATTTT.

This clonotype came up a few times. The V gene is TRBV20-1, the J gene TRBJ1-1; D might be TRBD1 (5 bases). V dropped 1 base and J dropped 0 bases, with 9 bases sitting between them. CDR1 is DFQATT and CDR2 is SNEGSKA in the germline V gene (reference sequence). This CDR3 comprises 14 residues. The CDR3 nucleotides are TGCAGTGCTAGAGGGGGACCCTTGAACACTGAAGCTTTCTTT. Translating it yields CSARGGPLNTEAFF.

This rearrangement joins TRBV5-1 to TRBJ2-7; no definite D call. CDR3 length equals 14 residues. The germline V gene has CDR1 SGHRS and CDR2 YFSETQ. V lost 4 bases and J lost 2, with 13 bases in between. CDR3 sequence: CASSPGVGPYEQYV. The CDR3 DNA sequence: TGCGCCAGCAGCCCTGGGGTAGGCCCCTACGAGCAGTACGTC.

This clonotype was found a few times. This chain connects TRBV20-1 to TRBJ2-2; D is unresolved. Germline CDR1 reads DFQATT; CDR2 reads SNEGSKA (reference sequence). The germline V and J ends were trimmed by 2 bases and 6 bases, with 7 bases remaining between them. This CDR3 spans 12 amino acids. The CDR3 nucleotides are TGCAGTGCTAGACGAGACTCCGGGGAGCTGTTTTTT. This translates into CSARRDSGELFF.

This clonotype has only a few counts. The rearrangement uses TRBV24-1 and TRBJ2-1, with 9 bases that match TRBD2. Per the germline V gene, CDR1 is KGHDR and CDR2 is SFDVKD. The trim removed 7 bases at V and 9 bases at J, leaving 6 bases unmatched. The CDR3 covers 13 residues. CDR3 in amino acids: CATRGGRASEQFF. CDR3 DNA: TGTGCCACCAGGGGCGGGAGGGCAAGTGAGCAGTTCTTC.

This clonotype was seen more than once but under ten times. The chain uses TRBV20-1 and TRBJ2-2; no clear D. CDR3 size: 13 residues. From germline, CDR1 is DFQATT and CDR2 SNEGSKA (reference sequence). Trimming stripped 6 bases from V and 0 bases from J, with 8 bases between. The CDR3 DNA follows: TGCAGTGCAGGTGGAACGAACACCGGGGAGCTGTTTTTT. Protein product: CSAGGTNTGELFF.

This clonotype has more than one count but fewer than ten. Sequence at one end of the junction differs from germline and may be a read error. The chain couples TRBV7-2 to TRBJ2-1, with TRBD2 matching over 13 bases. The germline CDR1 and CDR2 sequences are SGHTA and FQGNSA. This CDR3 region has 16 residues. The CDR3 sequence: CAGSTTSGGAYNEQFF. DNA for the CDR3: TGTGCCGGCAGCACAACTAGCGGGGGGGCTTACAATGAGCAGTTCTTC.

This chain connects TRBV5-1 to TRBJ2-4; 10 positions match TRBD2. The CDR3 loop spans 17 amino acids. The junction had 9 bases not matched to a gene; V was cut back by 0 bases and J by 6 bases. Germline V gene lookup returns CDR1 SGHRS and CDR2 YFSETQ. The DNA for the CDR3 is TGCGCCAGCAGCTTGGAGGCTAGCGGGAGTATCGGAAACATTCAGTACTTC. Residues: CASSLEASGSIGNIQYF.

The CDR3 region is CATVAGGPYNEQFF. The CDR3 DNA is TGTGCCACAGTAGCGGGAGGACCCTACAATGAGCAGTTCTTC. V gene TRBV28 combines with J gene TRBJ2-1; 10 nucleotides match TRBD2. V shed 10 bases, J shed 2 bases, and the junction held 5 bases outside the gene matches. Germline-derived CDR1 and CDR2 are MDHEN and SYDVKM. This CDR3 is 14 amino acids long.

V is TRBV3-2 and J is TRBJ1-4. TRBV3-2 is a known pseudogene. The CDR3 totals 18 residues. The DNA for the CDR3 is TGTGCCAGCAGCCAAGGCGAGGAGGGAAGCCAGAGGAATGAAAAACTGTTTTTT. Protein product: CASSQGEEGSQRNEKLFF.